This is a list of T cell receptor beta chains from one sample in a study of cytomegalovirus exposure and HLA in healthy donors. Generated by immunoSEQ multiplex PCR, the TCRdb table keeps only in-frame clones and is missing some. The sample lists 150,000 to 200,000 clones, approximately 80% seen once, with roughly 3.2% in the top ten. What was sequenced was PBMCs. These receptors were collected from a man aged 35-49 years in good health and CMV-seropositive. Both conserved end residues are part of each CDR3. D genes are given only for firm matches. Size tells how often a clone was seen (once, few, many) or the class of an expanded clone, and some rows leave it out.

TRBJ1-1,NA,TRBV7-9,NA,CASSKQGTEAFF,TGTGCCAGCAGCAAGCAGGGTACTGAAGCTTTCTTT
TRBJ2-3,NA,TRBV4-1,TRBD2,CASSLSGRGTDTQYF,TGCGCCAGCAGTCTTAGCGGGAGGGGCACAGATACGCAGTATTTT
TRBJ1-2,NA,TRBV4-1,NA,CASSQEQGYGYTF,TGCGCCAGCAGCCAAGAACAGGGCTATGGCTACACCTTC
TRBJ2-5,few,TRBV6-4,NA,CASSSGPGETQYF,TGTGCCAGCAGTAGCGGGCCGGGAGAGACCCAGTACTTC
TRBJ1-3,NA,TRBV6-1,TRBD1,CASRPDRAAGNTIYF,TGTGCCAGCAGGCCGGACAGGGCGGCCGGAAACACCATATATTTT
TRBJ1-1,few,TRBV5-1,TRBD1,CASSHGQGGSEAFF,TGCGCCAGCAGCCACGGACAGGGCGGGTCTGAAGCTTTCTTT
TRBJ2-7,NA,TRBV28,TRBD1,CASSLQGPYEQYF,TGTGCCAGCAGTCTACAGGGGCCCTACGAGCAGTACTTC
TRBJ2-1,few,TRBV19,TRBD2,CASSPGGVAYNEQFF,TGTGCCAGTAGTCCTGGGGGGGTCGCCTACAATGAGCAGTTCTTC
TRBJ2-1,NA,TRBV7-2,TRBD1,CASSFFSTGGNNEQFF,TGTGCCAGCAGCTTCTTTTCGACAGGGGGCAACAATGAGCAGTTCTTC
TRBJ1-1,once,TRBV6-5,NA,CASSWGQAMTEAFF,TGTGCCAGCAGCTGGGGACAAGCGATGACTGAAGCTTTCTTT
TRBJ2-1,NA,TRBV7-9,NA,CASSLRAEGNEQFF,TGTGCCAGCAGCTTAAGGGCGGAGGGGAATGAGCAGTTCTTC
TRBJ1-4,few,TRBV19,NA,CASSIGPSTTNEKLFF,TGTGCCAGTAGTATAGGGCCGTCCACAACTAATGAAAAACTGTTTTTT
TRBJ2-2,NA,TRBV19,NA,CASSIEGARTGELFF,TGTGCCAGTAGTATAGAGGGGGCGCGAACCGGGGAGCTGTTTTTT
TRBJ1-2,NA,TRBV18,NA,CASSPSTPMTGAYYGYTF,TGTGCCAGCTCACCTTCAACACCCATGACAGGAGCCTACTATGGCTACACCTTC
TRBJ2-7,NA,TRBV5-1,TRBD1,CASSLAGQVYEQYF,TGCGCCAGCAGCTTGGCGGGACAGGTCTACGAGCAGTACTTC
TRBJ1-4,NA,TRBV5-1,NA,CASSETGIGEKLFF,TGCGCCAGCAGCGAAACAGGGATAGGCGAAAAACTGTTTTTT
TRBJ1-6,NA,TRBV6-1,NA,CASNPGLDNSPLHF,TGTGCCAGCAACCCGGGACTTGATAATTCACCCCTCCACTTT
TRBJ2-7,NA,TRBV4-3,NA,CASSQDRVTRPLAEQYF,TGCGCCAGCAGCCAAGATAGAGTGACTAGGCCCTTGGCCGAGCAGTACTTC
TRBJ2-2,NA,TRBV2,NA,CASSNTRGGELFF,TGTGCCAGCAGTAACACTAGGGGGGGGGAGCTGTTTTTT
TRBJ2-7,NA,TRBV9,TRBD2,CASSVGTSASSYEQYF,TGTGCCAGCAGCGTAGGCACTAGCGCTAGCTCCTACGAGCAGTACTTC
TRBJ2-7,NA,TRBV7-2,TRBD1,CASSLAPGQTYEQYF,TGTGCCAGCAGCTTAGCTCCGGGACAGACCTACGAGCAGTACTTC
TRBJ1-2,NA,TRBV5-5,NA,CASSLSGTNYGYTF,TGTGCCAGCAGCCTATCAGGGACTAACTATGGCTACACCTTC
TRBJ1-5,NA,TRBV27,NA,CASSPRGRDQPQHF,TGTGCCAGCAGTCCCCGCGGCAGGGATCAGCCCCAGCATTTT
TRBJ2-1,NA,TRBV11-2,TRBD2,CASSGLAANNEQFF,TGTGCCAGCAGCGGACTAGCGGCTAACAATGAGCAGTTCTTC
TRBJ1-4,NA,TRBV5-8,TRBD1,CASSGQGDGYEKLFF,TGTGCCAGCAGCGGACAGGGGGACGGTTATGAAAAACTGTTTTTT
TRBJ2-4,NA,TRBV27,TRBD2,CASSSRTSSKNIQYF,TGTGCCAGCAGTTCCCGGACTAGCAGCAAAAACATTCAGTACTTC
TRBJ2-1,NA,TRBV29-1,NA,CSVQVWQGMNNEQFF,TGCAGCGTTCAAGTTTGGCAGGGTATGAACAATGAGCAGTTCTTC
TRBJ2-2,NA,TRBV7-9,TRBD1,CASTTLPGTGNTGELFF,TGTGCCAGCACCACCCTACCCGGGACAGGGAACACCGGGGAGCTGTTTTTT
TRBJ1-4,NA,TRBV5-1,TRBD1,CASSLRTGGHEKLFF,TGCGCCAGCAGCTTGCGGACAGGGGGCCATGAAAAACTGTTTTTT
TRBJ1-3,NA,TRBV7-9,NA,CASSPDTPSGNTIYF,TGTGCCAGCAGCCCGGACACCCCCTCTGGAAACACCATATATTTT
TRBJ2-1,NA,TRBV2,TRBD2,CASSGTTGPGEQFF,TGTGCCAGCTCGGGGACTACGGGACCGGGTGAGCAGTTCTTC
TRBJ1-6,few,TRBV9,TRBD1,CASSEGQGTNSPLHF,TGTGCCAGCAGCGAGGGACAGGGAACGAATTCACCCCTCCACTTT
TRBJ2-7,NA,TRBV27,NA,CASSLGAGEQYF,TGTGCCAGCAGTTTAGGGGCGGGGGAGCAGTACTTC
TRBJ2-3,few,TRBV7-9,TRBD1,CASSPQGVLLAGDTQYF,TGTGCCAGCAGCCCTCAGGGGGTTCTCCTAGCAGGAGATACGCAGTATTTT
TRBJ1-3,NA,TRBV7-9,NA,CASSFPRGAGNTIYF,TGTGCCAGCAGCTTCCCTCGGGGGGCCGGAAACACCATATATTTT
TRBJ1-1,NA,TRBV28,NA,CASSGIRVGNTEAFF,TGTGCCAGCAGTGGGATCAGGGTCGGGAACACTGAAGCTTTCTTT
TRBJ1-1,NA,TRBV7-9,NA,CASSPTPNTEAFF,TGTGCCAGCAGCCCAACACCGAACACTGAAGCTTTCTTT
TRBJ2-3,NA,TRBV15,TRBD2,CATSRGLAVSTDTQYF,TGTGCCACCAGCAGGGGACTAGCGGTTAGCACAGATACGCAGTATTTT
TRBJ2-5,NA,TRBV5-1,NA,CASSLGRGRTTGETQYF,TGCGCCAGCAGTCTCGGCCGCGGAAGGACCACAGGAGAGACCCAGTACTTC
TRBJ1-2,NA,TRBV10-3,TRBD1,CAINSPGQGAYGYTF,TGTGCCATCAACTCGCCGGGACAGGGGGCCTATGGCTACACCTTC
TRBJ2-1,NA,TRBV5-6,NA,CASSLGDLTYNEQFF,TGTGCCAGCAGCTTGGGGGACTTAACCTACAATGAGCAGTTCTTC
TRBJ2-7,once,TRBV9,TRBD1,CASSVRPGTGGDEQYF,TGTGCCAGCAGCGTAAGGCCCGGGACAGGGGGGGACGAGCAGTACTTC
TRBJ2-1,NA,TRBV29-1,TRBD2,CSVGVSGKLSYNEQFF,TGCAGCGTTGGGGTTAGCGGGAAGCTTTCCTACAATGAGCAGTTCTTC
TRBJ2-2,NA,TRBV15,NA,CATSRAPVGAGTGELFF,TGTGCCACCAGCAGAGCCCCAGTTGGGGCTGGCACCGGGGAGCTGTTTTTT
TRBJ2-7,NA,TRBV4-1,NA,CASSQTGAGAYEQYF,TGCGCCAGCAGCCAAACCGGGGCAGGGGCCTACGAGCAGTACTTC
TRBJ1-3,NA,TRBV6-6,NA,CASSSGLYSGNTIYF,TGTGCCAGCAGTTCCGGTCTTTACTCTGGAAACACCATATATTTT
TRBJ2-2,NA,TRBV11-3,TRBD1,CASSIATGAGELFF,TGTGCCAGCAGCATTGCGACAGGGGCCGGGGAGCTGTTTTTT
TRBJ2-5,NA,TRBV6-1,TRBD1,CASSESGGQGGWETQYF,TGTGCCAGCAGTGAATCGGGAGGACAGGGGGGTTGGGAGACCCAGTACTTC
TRBJ1-1,NA,TRBV5-1,TRBD1,CASSLPGGPEAFF,TGTGCCAGCAGCTTGCCAGGGGGCCCTGAAGCTTTCTTT
TRBJ2-7,few,TRBV14,NA,CASSQGRGYEQYF,TGTGCCAGCAGCCAAGGCAGGGGCTACGAGCAGTACTTC
TRBJ1-1,NA,TRBV18,TRBD1,CASSPRTGGTLNTEAFF,TGTGCCAGCTCACCACGGACAGGGGGCACCCTCAACACTGAAGCTTTCTTT
TRBJ2-1,NA,TRBV25-1,NA,CASTDSLNNQQFF,TGTGCCAGCACGGACTCGCTAAACAATCAGCAGTTCTTC
TRBJ2-3,NA,TRBV5-4,TRBD2,CASSQGGGENTQYF,TGTGCCAGCTCACAAGGCGGGGGGGAAAATACGCAGTATTTT
TRBJ2-1,NA,TRBV2,TRBD2,CASSVTTSGGEAYNEQFF,TGTGCCAGCAGTGTTACGACTAGCGGGGGGGAAGCATACAATGAGCAGTTCTTC
TRBJ2-7,NA,TRBV9,TRBD1,CASSVTGTGDGEQYF,TGTGCCAGCAGCGTAACCGGGACAGGGGACGGCGAGCAGTACTTC
TRBJ2-7,once,TRBV6-1,TRBD1,CASSAGRQGVCEQYF,TGTGCCAGCAGTGCAGGGAGACAGGGGGTATGCGAGCAGTACTTC
TRBJ1-5,NA,TRBV5-1,TRBD1,CASSLWGNAGGGNQPQHF,TGCGCCAGCAGCCTGTGGGGGAACGCAGGGGGCGGCAATCAGCCCCAGCATTTT